This passage covers 25 T cell receptor beta chains from one sample sequenced in a study of long-term antiretroviral therapy in people with HIV. Researchers report immunoSEQ v3.0 was run at survey level. Here immunoSEQ multiplex PCR was the method, and the copy in TCRdb shows in-frame clones only, minus some. Of tens of thousands of clones listed, around 97% are singletons. Sequenced here: unsorted PBMCs, sampled 6.9 years after starting antiretroviral therapy. These receptors were taken from a man aged 25 to 40 with HIV.

This chain uses TRBV4-2 with TRBJ2-3; 11 nucleotides align to TRBD2. Germline CDR1 is LGHNA and CDR2 is YNFKEQ. CDR3 size: 17 residues. The ends lost 0 bases at V and 9 bases at J; junction bases unmatched: 11. As DNA, the CDR3 is TGTGCCAGCAGCCAAGAGTGGACTAGCGGGCCCCACGGGACGCAGTATTTT. Translation gives CASSQEWTSGPHGTQYF.

The rearrangement links TRBV10-3 to TRBJ1-5; tentatively, D is TRBD1 (5 bases). Germline values: CDR1 ENHRY, CDR2 SYGVKD. V dropped 3 bases and J dropped 5 bases, with 11 bases sitting between them. The CDR3 consists of 14 residues. CDR3 sequence (DNA): TGTGCCATCAGTGAAGGGGTTTTCGATCAGCCCCAGCATTTT. Its translation: CAISEGVFDQPQHF.

The chain employs TRBV30 and TRBJ1-5; TRBD1 matches 10 bases. CDR3 length equals 14 residues. Germline assignment: CDR1 GTSNPN and CDR2 SVGIG (reference sequence). Trimming cost V 0 bases and J 6 bases; bases outside gene matches: 2. CDR3 DNA sequence: TGTGCCTGGAGTGTCGGGACAGGGGTTCAGCCCCAGCATTTT. Translation gives CAWSVGTGVQPQHF.

This chain joins TRBV9 and TRBJ2-7, with TRBD2 matching over 8 bases. The CDR3 is 13 amino acids. The junction had 1 base not matched to a gene; V was cut back by 2 bases and J by 3 bases. Germline CDR1 and CDR2: SGDLS and YYNGEE. The CDR3 nucleotides are TGTGCCAGCAGCGTCACTAGCGGCTACGAGCAGTACTTC. Translated: CASSVTSGYEQYF.

This clone was seen a single time. J is TRBJ2-1 and V is TRBV6-4, with D possibly being TRBD1 (6 bases). Germline assignment: CDR1 MRHNA and CDR2 SNTAGT. CDR3 size: 15 residues. Trimming removed 0 bases at V and 8 bases at J, with 14 bases between. CDR3 nucleotides: TGTGCCAGCAGTGACTCTCCCGGGACAACCGATGAGCAGTTCTTC. Protein product: CASSDSPGTTDEQFF.

The chain employs TRBV9 and TRBJ2-5; the D gene could be TRBD1 or TRBD2 (5 bases each). Deletions cut 4 bases from V and 5 bases from J, with 18 bases between. CDR3 length equals 15 residues. CDR1 is SGDLS and CDR2 is YYNGEE in the germline V gene. CDR3 DNA sequence: TGTGCCAGCAGCTTCGGGACCCTTAAGCGCGAGACCCAGTACTTC. The encoded protein is CASSFGTLKRETQYF.

This chain links TRBV11-2 with TRBJ2-7; D not certain. The CDR3 length is 13 residues. The V gene lost 1 base and the J gene lost 4 bases, with 8 bases spanning the gap. CDR1 is SGHAT and CDR2 is FQNNGV in the germline V gene. The chain's CDR3 is CASSLGSMYEQYF. The CDR3, as DNA: TGTGCCAGCAGCTTAGGTTCCATGTACGAGCAGTACTTC.

The V call is TRBV29-1, the J call TRBJ2-5, with a tentative D call TRBD2 (6 bases). The better agreement between TRBJ2-7 and the DNA end casts doubt on the J call. CDR1 is SQVTM, CDR2 ANQGSEA, per germline. The CDR3 spans 15 residues. CDR3 amino acids: CSVEDQGLNNYEQYF. In DNA form, the CDR3 reads TGCAGCGTTGAAGATCAGGGACTGAATAACTACGAGCAGTACTTC.

The chain couples TRBV7-9 to TRBJ1-1, with D unresolved. Trimming removed 4 bases at V and 5 bases at J, with 8 bases between. The CDR3 extends over 12 amino acids. Germline V CDR1 and CDR2: SEHNR, FQNEAQ (reference sequence). CDR3 residues: CASSYSSTEAFF. CDR3 bases: TGTGCCAGCAGCTACAGCAGTACTGAAGCTTTCTTT.

The chain links TRBV2 to TRBJ2-7; 8 nucleotides align to TRBD2. CDR3 length: 16 amino acids. Trimming took 5 bases from V and 0 from J; bases not matched to a gene: 9. Germline CDR1 SNHLY, CDR2 FYNNEI. CDR3 bases: TGTGCCAGCAGTCCCGGGAGGGCGGGGAGCTCCTACGAGCAGTACTTC. Encoded protein: CASSPGRAGSSYEQYF. The full variable domain, with the rest looked up from reference TRBV2 and TRBJ2-7, is EPEVTQTPSHQVTQMGQEVILRCVPISNHLYFYWYRQILGQKVEFLVSFYNNEISEKSEIFDDQFSVERPDGSNFTLKIRSTKLEDSAMYFCASSPGRAGSSYEQYFGPGTRLTVT.

The V call is TRBV30, the J call TRBJ2-2; 7 bases fit TRBD1. This CDR3 has 14 amino acids. Germline loops: CDR1 GTSNPN, CDR2 SVGIG (reference sequence). The ends lost 0 bases at V and 6 bases at J; junction bases unmatched: 4. The CDR3 here is CAWSVGGPAGELFF. The CDR3 nucleotides read TGTGCCTGGAGTGTAGGGGGCCCGGCCGGGGAGCTGTTTTTT. Complete variable domain (other parts from reference TRBV30 and TRBJ2-2): SQTIHQWPATLVQPVGSPLSLECTVEGTSNPNLYWYRQAAGRGLQLLFYSVGIGQISSEVPQNLSASRPQDRQFILSSKKLLLSDSGFYLCAWSVGGPAGELFFGEGSRLTVL.

This chain joins TRBV4-1 and TRBJ2-2; weak D call: TRBD2 (7 bases). There are 16 residues in the CDR3. V was shortened by 0 bases and J by 5 bases, with 13 bases between the two germline ends. Germline V gene data show CDR1 as MGHRA and CDR2 as YSYEKL. As DNA, the CDR3 is TGCGCCAGCAGCCAAGAACGGGGGGCGGGGACCGGGGAGCTGTTTTTT. Its protein product is CASSQERGAGTGELFF.

The V call is TRBV5-1, the J call TRBJ2-6, with a weak D call TRBD2 (6 bases). From germline, CDR1 is SGHRS and CDR2 YFSETQ. Trimming left V 3 bases short and J 3 bases short, with 16 bases between. This CDR3 is 17 amino acids long. The CDR3 spells CASSSPGTSFGANVLTF. The CDR3 DNA is TGCGCCAGCAGCTCGCCGGGAACTAGCTTTGGGGCCAACGTCCTGACTTTC.

The V and J genes are TRBV29-1 and TRBJ2-7; TRBD1 agrees at 10 bases. Trimming at V came to 7 bases and at J to 5 bases, leaving 8 bases not matched to a gene. Germline assignment: CDR1 SQVTM and CDR2 ANQGSEA. The CDR3 loop spans 13 amino acids. The CDR3 coding sequence is TGCAGCGCTGCGGGACAGGGGCTTAACGAGCAGTACTTC. It translates to CSAAGQGLNEQYF.

The rearrangement links TRBV7-2 to TRBJ1-3, with 8 bases fitting TRBD1. Germline lookup yields CDR1 SGHTA and CDR2 FQGNSA. The CDR3 consists of 15 residues. Unmatched junction bases numbered 6, after V lost 6 bases and J lost 2 bases. CDR3 residues: CASSSDRAAGNTIYF. The CDR3, as DNA: TGTGCCAGCAGTTCGGACAGGGCGGCTGGAAACACCATATATTTT.

The genes are TRBV4-1 and TRBJ2-3; TRBD2 might be the D (6 bases). There are 15 residues in the CDR3. The germline CDR1 and CDR2 sequences are MGHRA and YSYEKL. V was cut by 4 bases and J by 2 bases, with 13 bases left in between. Here the CDR3 DNA reads TGCGCCAGCAGCCTCCGGGAGCGGATCACAGATACGCAGTATTTT. Residues: CASSLRERITDTQYF.

The chain carries TRBV28 and TRBJ1-2, with D possibly matching TRBD1 (6 bases). This CDR3 has 15 residues. CDR1 is MDHEN, CDR2 SYDVKM, per germline. V dropped 8 bases and J dropped 2 bases, with 18 bases sitting between them. CDR3 amino acids: CASGGGAFGNYGYTF. CDR3 nucleotides: TGTGCCAGCGGAGGGGGGGCGTTCGGGAACTATGGCTACACCTTC.

The chain couples TRBV27 to TRBJ2-7; the match to TRBD2 covers 9 bases. This CDR3 is 15 amino acids long. Trimming cost V 4 bases and J 2 bases; bases outside gene matches: 6. Germline V CDR1 and CDR2: MNHEY, SMNVEV (reference sequence). The CDR3 protein is CASSSQREVPYEQYF. The CDR3 region has the DNA TGTGCCAGCAGTTCCCAGCGGGAGGTCCCCTACGAGCAGTACTTC.

The chain has TRBV9 and TRBJ2-3; a possible D gene is TRBD2 (7 bases). This CDR3 has 16 residues. From germline, CDR1 is SGDLS and CDR2 YYNGEE. V shed 0 bases and J shed 5 bases, with 16 bases lying between them. For the CDR3, the DNA is TGTGCCAGCAGCGTAGAGGGGGACTATCCATTAGATACGCAGTATTTT. Translated, it gives CASSVEGDYPLDTQYF.

This sequence joins TRBV6-6 and TRBJ1-5; D is unresolved. Deletions cut 2 bases from V and 4 bases from J, with 6 bases between. Germline loops: CDR1 MNHNY, CDR2 SVGAGI (reference sequence). The CDR3 loop spans 13 amino acids. CDR3 bases: TGTGCCAGCAGTTACCCTGTTAATCAGCCCCAGCATTTT. Translated, it gives CASSYPVNQPQHF.

CDR3 sequence (DNA): TGCGCCAGCAGCGTTGGACTAATTTCCTACGAGCAGTACTTC. Amino acid sequence: CASSVGLISYEQYF. V usage is TRBV5-1 and J usage is TRBJ2-7; TRBD2 is a possible D gene (6 bases). The germline V gene encodes CDR1 SGHRS and CDR2 YFSETQ. The CDR3 has 14 amino acids. Trimming removed 4 bases from V and 1 base from J, with 12 bases in between.

This clone was picked up one time. The V gene is TRBV7-3, the J gene TRBJ2-3; 11 bases fit TRBD2. CDR3 length: 16 residues. Trimming took 5 bases from V and 2 from J; bases not matched to a gene: 6. From germline, CDR1 is SGHTA and CDR2 FQGTGA. In DNA form, the CDR3 reads TGTGCCAGCAGCAAAGGGACTAGCGGTTTCACAGATACGCAGTATTTT. Amino acid sequence: CASSKGTSGFTDTQYF.

The chain couples TRBV30 to TRBJ1-2, with 9 bases fitting TRBD1. Germline-derived CDR1 and CDR2 are GTSNPN and SVGIG (reference sequence). After removal of 4 bases from V and 5 bases from J, the junction contained 8 bases not matched to a gene. The CDR3 totals 14 residues. This chain's CDR3 is CAWTGVGTGYGYTF. Here the CDR3 DNA reads TGTGCCTGGACAGGGGTGGGGACAGGGTATGGCTACACCTTC.

The chain links TRBV19 to TRBJ2-3; 9 nucleotides agree with TRBD2. This CDR3 region has 14 residues. Germline CDR1 reads LNHDA; CDR2 reads SQIVND (reference sequence). V lost 5 bases, J lost 8 bases, and 8 bases stayed unmatched. CDR3 coding DNA: TGTGCCAGTAGTGCGGGACTAGCTTTTGGTACGCAGTATTTT. Amino acids: CASSAGLAFGTQYF.

V usage is TRBV11-1 and J usage is TRBJ2-3, with 11 positions matching TRBD2. V was pared by 3 bases and J by 6 bases, with 11 bases of the junction left unmatched. Germline V lookup: CDR1 SGHAT, CDR2 FQDESV (reference sequence). CDR3 length: 17 amino acids. CDR3 sequence: CASSFSLAGGSLDTQYF. CDR3 nucleotides: TGTGCCAGCAGCTTCTCCCTAGCGGGAGGTTCCTTGGATACGCAGTATTTT.